Shown below are 23 T cell receptor beta chains from a single sample sequenced in a study of regulatory T cells. Amplification used 52 TRBV primers and 13 TRBJ primers. Assay: immunoSEQ multiplex PCR; the TCRdb copy retains only in-frame clones and omits some. The table records over 30,000 clones, about 93% of them present only once. Overall study findings and caveats: In CD3G-deficient patients, conventional CD4+ T cells were enriched for hydrophobic CDR3 residues at positions 6 and 7.

Their target antigens are unknown. The sequencing input was conventional CD4+ T cells sorted from blood. The receptors originated from a child aged 2-15 years with CD3G deficiency.

The chain combines TRBV10-3 with TRBJ2-1, with 9 bases that match TRBD2. The J segment lost 3 bases and the V segment lost 4 bases, leaving 4 bases of the junction unmatched. The CDR3 has 15 residues. The germline V gene encodes CDR1 ENHRY and CDR2 SYGVKD. CDR3 coding DNA: TGTGCCATCAGTGCTAGCGGGATCAACTACAATGAGCAGTTCTTC. Translating gives CAISASGINYNEQFF.

This sequence joins TRBV28 and TRBJ1-5; D not certain. Trimming removed 6 bases from V and 8 bases from J, with 20 bases in between. In germline, CDR1 is MDHEN, CDR2 SYDVKM. This CDR3 has 15 residues. DNA for the CDR3: TGTGCCAGCAGCACTACCAGGTCCCCCCGGGAGCCCCAGCATTTT. Residues: CASSTTRSPREPQHF. The variable domain in full, with the rest retrieved from reference TRBV28 and TRBJ1-5, is DVKVTQSSRYLVKRTGEKVFLECVQDMDHENMFWYRQDPGLGLRLIYFSYDVKMKEKGDIPEGYSVSREKKERFSLILESASTNQTSMYLCASSTTRSPREPQHFGDGTRLSIL.

The chain has TRBV10-3 and TRBJ2-6; 10 positions match TRBD1. Germline V gene lookup returns CDR1 ENHRY and CDR2 SYGVKD. CDR3 length: 16 amino acids. Trimming at V came to 6 bases and at J to 4 bases, leaving 6 bases not matched to a gene. The CDR3 nucleotides read TGTGCCATCAGCCGGGACAGGGGACCCGGGGCCAACGTCCTGACTTTC. Its protein product is CAISRDRGPGANVLTF.

This clone is a singleton in its sample. This sequence joins TRBV5-1 and TRBJ2-1; D perhaps matches TRBD2 (6 bases). The CDR3 contains 13 residues. V was clipped by 0 bases and J by 8 bases, with 9 bases between them. CDR1 is SGHRS and CDR2 is YFSETQ in the germline V gene. CDR3 coding DNA: TGCGCCAGCAGCTTGGAGGGACTTCATGAGCAGTTCTTC. Translated, it gives CASSLEGLHEQFF.

V and J are TRBV10-3 and TRBJ1-2; D gene unclear. CDR1 is ENHRY, CDR2 SYGVKD, per germline. The CDR3 has 12 amino acids. V shed 8 bases and J shed 4 bases, with 11 bases lying between them. The CDR3 region is CAISGDTYGYTF. For the CDR3, the DNA is TGTGCCATCTCCGGGGATACCTATGGCTACACCTTC.

This chain uses TRBV27 with TRBJ2-2; 7 bases are shared with TRBD2. V lost 4 bases to trimming and J lost 6 bases; unmatched junction nucleotides: 5. This CDR3 region has 14 residues. Germline lookup yields CDR1 MNHEY and CDR2 SMNVEV (reference sequence). CDR3 sequence: CASSWRGGAGELFF. The CDR3 DNA sequence: TGTGCCAGCAGTTGGCGGGGAGGGGCCGGGGAGCTGTTTTTT.

This chain uses TRBV6-6 with TRBJ2-1, with 7 bases lining up with TRBD2. This CDR3 spans 13 amino acids. Unmatched junction bases numbered 12, after V lost 7 bases and J lost 12 bases. Germline CDR1 is MNHNY and CDR2 is SVGAGI (reference sequence). The CDR3 here is CASTSPLAGVQFF. The CDR3 DNA reads as TGTGCCAGCACCTCCCCCCTGGCGGGAGTGCAGTTCTTC.

V is TRBV7-9 and J is TRBJ2-3, with 8 nucleotides matching TRBD2. The CDR3 loop spans 14 amino acids. The V gene end was trimmed by 1 base and the J gene end by 5 bases; junction bases not matched to a gene: 2. Germline CDR1 is SEHNR and CDR2 is FQNEAQ (reference sequence). CDR3 DNA: TGTGCCAGCAGCTTAGGGCTAGCGGGAGATACGCAGTATTTT. It yields the protein CASSLGLAGDTQYF.

The J gene is TRBJ2-5, the V gene TRBV5-1; possibly TRBD2 for D (7 bases). CDR1 is SGHRS, CDR2 YFSETQ, per germline. This CDR3 comprises 15 residues. V was trimmed by 0 bases and J by 5 bases, leaving 14 bases between them. In nucleotides, the CDR3 is TGCGCCAGCAGCTTGGGGACGGGGGGCCCGGAGACCCAGTACTTC. Translation: CASSLGTGGPETQYF.

The chain joins TRBV6-6 to TRBJ1-4; D remains unclear. With 0 bases removed from V and 4 bases from J, the gap between germline ends came to 3 bases. CDR3 length: 13 residues. The germline V gene encodes CDR1 MNHNY and CDR2 SVGAGI (reference sequence). The CDR3 nucleotides are TGTGCCAGCAGTTACTCCCTTAATGAAAAACTGTTTTTT. Protein sequence: CASSYSLNEKLFF.

The chain carries TRBV11-1 and TRBJ2-1; TRBD1 matches at 7 bases. The CDR3 is made up of 15 amino acids. V lost 5 bases, J lost 6 bases, and 10 bases stayed unmatched. From germline, CDR1 is SGHAT and CDR2 FQDESV (reference sequence). The CDR3 DNA follows: TGTGCCAGCAGCCGAGGGCAGGGGGAAGTCAATGAGCAGTTCTTC. Its translation: CASSRGQGEVNEQFF.

The CDR3 DNA reads TGCGCCAGCAGCCCTACCCCGCGCGGGCCGGCCTCCTACGAGCAGTACTTC. Its protein is CASSPTPRGPASYEQYF. This chain connects TRBV5-1 to TRBJ2-7, with D maybe TRBD2 (5 bases). CDR1 and CDR2 from the germline V gene are SGHRS and YFSETQ. This CDR3 has 17 residues. Deletions cut 4 bases from V and 0 bases from J, with 20 bases between.

The chain links TRBV4-1 to TRBJ1-2, with unresolved D. Trimming shortened V by 1 base and J by 8 bases, and 11 bases separated the two germline ends. The CDR3 is made up of 13 amino acids. Germline V gives CDR1 MGHRA, CDR2 YSYEKL. This CDR3 reads CASSQGELGGYTF. CDR3 bases: TGCGCCAGCAGCCAAGGCGAACTAGGAGGCTACACCTTC.

The chain is built from TRBV5-1 and TRBJ1-2; TRBD1 matches at 11 bases. Germline CDR1 and CDR2: SGHRS and YFSETQ. This CDR3 is 15 amino acids long. The junction had 2 bases not matched to a gene; V was cut back by 0 bases and J by 4 bases. DNA for the CDR3: TGCGCCAGCAGCTTGGGGACAGGGGGCGTCTATGGCTACACCTTC. Its protein is CASSLGTGGVYGYTF.

V usage is TRBV28 and J usage is TRBJ1-2, with 7 bases aligning to TRBD1. Germline lookup yields CDR1 MDHEN and CDR2 SYDVKM. This CDR3 has 13 residues. After removal of 11 bases from V and 5 bases from J, the junction contained 11 bases not matched to a gene. The CDR3 loop reads CASAETGIYGYTF. CDR3 DNA sequence: TGTGCCTCAGCGGAGACAGGGATTTATGGCTACACCTTC.

The V call is TRBV5-1, the J call TRBJ2-1; 7 bases align to TRBD2. Losses at the gene ends were 0 bases for V and 9 bases for J; bases not matched to a gene: 3. Germline values: CDR1 SGHRS, CDR2 YFSETQ. The CDR3 totals 13 residues. The CDR3 DNA is TGCGCCAGCAGCTTGGGGGTAGCGGGTGAGCAGTTCTTC. Translating gives CASSLGVAGEQFF.

The V gene is TRBV5-1, the J gene TRBJ2-7, with D tentatively TRBD2 (5 bases). V was clipped by 4 bases and J by 6 bases, with 14 bases between them. The CDR3 totals 13 residues. Per the germline V gene, CDR1 is SGHRS and CDR2 is YFSETQ. The CDR3: CASSVLSGLEQYF. In nucleotides, the CDR3 is TGCGCCAGCAGCGTTCTGAGCGGCCTCGAGCAGTACTTC. The whole variable domain, remainder taken from reference TRBV5-1 and TRBJ2-7, is KAGVTQTPRYLIKTRGQQVTLSCSPISGHRSVSWYQQTPGQGLQFLFEYFSETQRNKGNFPGRFSGRQFSNSRSEMNVSTLELGDSALYLCASSVLSGLEQYFGPGTRLTVT.

The rearrangement links TRBV4-1 to TRBJ2-7; 7 positions match TRBD1. J lost 1 base, V lost 1 base, and 4 bases had no gene match. The CDR3 consists of 15 residues. Germline V CDR1 and CDR2: MGHRA, YSYEKL. In DNA, the CDR3 is TGCGCCAGCAGCCAAGGACAGGGCCCTTCCTACGAGCAGTACTTC. Protein: CASSQGQGPSYEQYF.

The chain is built from TRBV28 and TRBJ2-7; possibly TRBD2 for D (6 bases). Trimming took off 2 bases at V and 3 bases at J, with 11 bases between the two ends. Germline values: CDR1 MDHEN, CDR2 SYDVKM. This CDR3 spans 14 amino acids. The CDR3 DNA reads as TGTGCCAGCAGTTTAGGAGGGAGTAACTACGAGCAGTACTTC. Encoded protein: CASSLGGSNYEQYF.

This clone came up a few times. V is TRBV18 and J is TRBJ1-4; D not certain. Per germline, CDR1 KGHSH and CDR2 LQKENI. Deletions cut 3 bases from V and 3 bases from J, with 5 bases between. This CDR3 contains 13 residues. CDR3 in DNA: TGTGCCAGCTCACCGCAAGCTAATGAAAAACTGTTTTTT. It codes for CASSPQANEKLFF.

This clone came up a few times. This chain uses TRBV28 with TRBJ1-5; a possible D gene is TRBD1 (5 bases). V was trimmed by 5 bases and J by 2 bases, leaving 10 bases between them. This CDR3 is 14 amino acids long. Germline assignment: CDR1 MDHEN and CDR2 SYDVKM. The CDR3 protein is CASSRRQRNQPQHF. The CDR3 nucleotides are TGTGCCAGCAGTCGGCGACAGCGCAATCAGCCCCAGCATTTT.

The rearrangement uses TRBV11-1 and TRBJ1-1, with D possibly TRBD1 on 5 matching bases. CDR1 is SGHAT, CDR2 FQDESV, per germline (reference sequence). The CDR3 length is 13 residues. Trimming left V 4 bases short and J 3 bases short, with 9 bases between. CDR3 protein: CASSSDIDTEAFF. Here the CDR3 DNA reads TGTGCCAGCAGCTCGGACATTGACACTGAAGCTTTCTTT.

In this sample, this clone turned up once. The chain joins TRBV28 to TRBJ1-5; D is uncertain. The V end lost 5 bases, the J end lost 1 base, and 6 bases lay between the germline ends. This CDR3 region has 13 residues. The germline gives CDR1 MDHEN, CDR2 SYDVKM. DNA for the CDR3: TGTGCCAGCAGTCCCTGGAGCAATCAGCCCCAGCATTTT. It translates to CASSPWSNQPQHF.